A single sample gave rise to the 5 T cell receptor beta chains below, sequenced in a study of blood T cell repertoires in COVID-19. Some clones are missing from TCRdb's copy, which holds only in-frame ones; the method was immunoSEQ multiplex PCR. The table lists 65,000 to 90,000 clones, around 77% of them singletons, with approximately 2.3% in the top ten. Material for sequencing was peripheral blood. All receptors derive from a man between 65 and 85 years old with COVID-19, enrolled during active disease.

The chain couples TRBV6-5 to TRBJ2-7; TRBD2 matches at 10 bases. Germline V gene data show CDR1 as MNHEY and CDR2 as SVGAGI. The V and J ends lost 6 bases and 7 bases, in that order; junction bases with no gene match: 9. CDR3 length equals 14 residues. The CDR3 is CASSPQAGGREQYF. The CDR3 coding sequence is TGTGCCAGCAGCCCCCAAGCGGGAGGGCGAGAGCAGTACTTC.

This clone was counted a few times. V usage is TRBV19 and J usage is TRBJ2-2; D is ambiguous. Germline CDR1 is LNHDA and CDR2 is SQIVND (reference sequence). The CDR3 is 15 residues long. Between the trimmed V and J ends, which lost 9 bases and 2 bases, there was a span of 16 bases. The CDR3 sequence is CASRSGPENTGELFF. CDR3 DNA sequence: TGTGCCAGCCGGTCGGGTCCAGAAAACACCGGGGAGCTGTTTTTT.

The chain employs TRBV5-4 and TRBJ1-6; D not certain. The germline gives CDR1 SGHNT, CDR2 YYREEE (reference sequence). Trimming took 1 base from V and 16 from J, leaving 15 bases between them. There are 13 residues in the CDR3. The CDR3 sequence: CASSLYESPTLHF. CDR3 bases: TGTGCCAGCAGCTTGTACGAGTCGCCAACTCTCCACTTT.

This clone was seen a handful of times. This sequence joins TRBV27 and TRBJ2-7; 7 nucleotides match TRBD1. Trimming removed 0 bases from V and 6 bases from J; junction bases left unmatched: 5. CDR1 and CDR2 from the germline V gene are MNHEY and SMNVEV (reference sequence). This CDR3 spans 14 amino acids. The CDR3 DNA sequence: TGTGCCAGCAGTTTATCCCGACAGGGCTCCGAGCAGTACTTC. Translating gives CASSLSRQGSEQYF.

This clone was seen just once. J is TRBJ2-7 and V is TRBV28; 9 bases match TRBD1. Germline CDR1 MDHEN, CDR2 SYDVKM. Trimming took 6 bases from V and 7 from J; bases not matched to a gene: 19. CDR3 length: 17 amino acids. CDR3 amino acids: CASSTGTGPEWRAEQYF. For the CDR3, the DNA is TGTGCCAGCAGCACCGGGACAGGGCCGGAGTGGCGCGCGGAGCAGTACTTC.